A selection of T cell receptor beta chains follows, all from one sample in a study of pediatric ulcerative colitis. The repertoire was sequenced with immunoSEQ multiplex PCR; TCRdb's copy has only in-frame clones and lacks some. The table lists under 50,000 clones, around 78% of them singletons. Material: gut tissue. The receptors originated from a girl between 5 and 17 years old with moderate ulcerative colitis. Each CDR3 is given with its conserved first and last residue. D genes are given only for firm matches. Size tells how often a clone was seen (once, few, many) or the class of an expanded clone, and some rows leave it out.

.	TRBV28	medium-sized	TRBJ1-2	TGTGCCAGCAGTTTATTCATGGGGTGGGGGAACTATGGCTACACCTTC	CASSLFMGWGNYGYTF
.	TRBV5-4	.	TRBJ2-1	TGTGCCAGCAGCTTGGACCAGGGGAACTACAATGAGCAGTTCTTC	CASSLDQGNYNEQFF
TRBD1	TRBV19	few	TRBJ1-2	TGTGCCAGTAGTCCTACCCCTAACAGGGGAGGCTATGGCTACACCTTC	CASSPTPNRGGYGYTF
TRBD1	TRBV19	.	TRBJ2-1	TGTGCCAGTAGGGACAGGGGGACGGACAATGAGCAGTTCTTC	CASRDRGTDNEQFF
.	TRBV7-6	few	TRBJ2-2	TGTGCCAGCAGCTTAGCAGGGACGGTTAACACCGGGGAGCTGTTTTTT	CASSLAGTVNTGELFF
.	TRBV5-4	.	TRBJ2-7	TGTGCCAGCAGCTTGTGGAGTACCCCCTACGAGCAGTACTTC	CASSLWSTPYEQYF
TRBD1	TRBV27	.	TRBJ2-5	TGTGCCAGCAGTCCCGACAGGGCGGTTGTGGAGACCCAGTACTTC	CASSPDRAVVETQYF
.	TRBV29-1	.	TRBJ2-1	TGCAGCACAAGGAGCGATGGTGAGCAGTTCTTC	CSTRSDGEQFF
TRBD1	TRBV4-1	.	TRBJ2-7	TGCGCCAGCAGCCAGGTGGCCGGACAGGGGGCTTACGAGCAGTACTTC	CASSQVAGQGAYEQYF
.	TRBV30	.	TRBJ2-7	TGTGCCTGGGCCGGTATGAGCGAGCAGTACTTC	CAWAGMSEQYF
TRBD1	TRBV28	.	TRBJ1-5	TGTGCCAGCAGTTGGGTACAGGGGAGTTATCAGCCCCAGCATTTT	CASSWVQGSYQPQHF
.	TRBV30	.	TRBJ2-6	TGTGCCTGGAGTGTACGTCGGGCTGGGGCCAACGTCCTGACTTTC	CAWSVRRAGANVLTF
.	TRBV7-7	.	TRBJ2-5	TGTGCCAGCAGCTTAGTAGGGCTGGAGACCCAGTACTTC	CASSLVGLETQYF
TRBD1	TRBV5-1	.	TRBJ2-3	TGCGCCAGCAGCTTACAGGGGGATACAGATACGCAGTATTTT	CASSLQGDTDTQYF
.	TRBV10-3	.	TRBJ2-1	TGTGCCAGCAGACCTCCGGACCTGGGGAATGAGCAGTTCTTC	CASRPPDLGNEQFF
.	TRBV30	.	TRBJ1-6	TGTGCCTGGAGTTCCCCCGGTCCCTCAAATAATTCACCCCTCCACTTT	CAWSSPGPSNNSPLHF
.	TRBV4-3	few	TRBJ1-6	TGCGCCAGCAGCCAAGAGGGCCAGACCCGCGGAGGGTCACCCCTCCACTTT	CASSQEGQTRGGSPLHF
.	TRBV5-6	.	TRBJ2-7	TGTGCCAGCAGCTTGGTGGACCCCCTCGAGCAGTACTTC	CASSLVDPLEQYF
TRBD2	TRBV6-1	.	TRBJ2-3	TGTGCCAGCAGTGATCTTCTAGCGGGAGTGGGGGCCCTCACAGATACGCAGTATTTT	CASSDLLAGVGALTDTQYF
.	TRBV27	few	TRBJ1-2	TGTGCCAGCAGTTTATCCCGTCGTACATGGGGGATGGGTGGCTACACCTTC	CASSLSRRTWGMGGYTF
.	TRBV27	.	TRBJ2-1	TGTGCCAGCAGTTTATCCCCTTGGGGGGCACCGGGCAATGAGCAGTTCTTC	CASSLSPWGAPGNEQFF
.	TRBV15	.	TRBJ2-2	TGTGCCACCAGCTGGGGGGCCGGGGAGCTGTTTTTT	CATSWGAGELFF
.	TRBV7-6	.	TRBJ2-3	TGTGCCAGCAGCCCCTTGGATGATACGCAGTATTTT	CASSPLDDTQYF
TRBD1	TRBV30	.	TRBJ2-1	TGTGCCTGGAGGGGAGACAGGGGGTCCTACAATGAGCAGTTCTTC	CAWRGDRGSYNEQFF
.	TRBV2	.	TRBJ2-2	TGTGCCAGCAGTGAAGCGAAAATAGAAAGTGAGGAGCTGTTTTTT	CASSEAKIESEELFF
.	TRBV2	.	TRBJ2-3	TGTGCCATCAGGACTGAATCGACAGATACGCAGTATTTT	CAIRTESTDTQYF
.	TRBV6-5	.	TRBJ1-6	TGTGCCAGCAGCGAAAATTCACCCCTCCACTTT	CASSENSPLHF
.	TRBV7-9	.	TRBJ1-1	TGTGCCAGCAGCCCCGTCGCACCAGTCCTGAACACTGAAGCTTTCTTT	CASSPVAPVLNTEAFF
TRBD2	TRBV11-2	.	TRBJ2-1	TGTGCCAGCAGCTTAGCCGAAACTAGCGGATCCTACAATGAGCAGTTCTTC	CASSLAETSGSYNEQFF
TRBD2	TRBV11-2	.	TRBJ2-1	TGTGCCAGCAGCGCCCGCGGGGGGGCGGATTTAGGTGAGCAGTTCTTC	CASSARGGADLGEQFF
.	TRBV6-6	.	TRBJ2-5	TGTGCCAGCAGTTACGGAGACGGGACGGGCCAAGAGACCCAGTACTTC	CASSYGDGTGQETQYF
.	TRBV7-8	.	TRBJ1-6	TGTGCCAGCAGCTTAGCCCAGGGTCGGTATTCACCCCTCCACTTT	CASSLAQGRYSPLHF
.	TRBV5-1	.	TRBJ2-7	TGCGCCAGCAGCTTGGAAGCCCACCTTCACACCCCGGGTGAGCAGTACTTC	CASSLEAHLHTPGEQYF
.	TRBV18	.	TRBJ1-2	TGTGCCAGCTCACGGGACGGACCCTCTAACTATGGCTACACCTTC	CASSRDGPSNYGYTF
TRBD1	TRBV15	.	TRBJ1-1	TGTGCCACCAGCAGAGATTGGGGACAGGGAATCGTGACTGAAGCTTTCTTT	CATSRDWGQGIVTEAFF
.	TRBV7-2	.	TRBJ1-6	TGTGCCAGCAGCTTAGAACTGGGAGGTGGTTCACCCCTCCACTTT	CASSLELGGGSPLHF
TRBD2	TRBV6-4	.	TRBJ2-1	TGTGCCAGCAGTGCCGAACCAGCGGGGGGGCTAAATGAGCAGTTCTTC	CASSAEPAGGLNEQFF
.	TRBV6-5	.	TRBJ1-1	TGTGCCAGCAGTTACTCGGAAGGGGGGAAAGCTTTCTTT	CASSYSEGGKAFF
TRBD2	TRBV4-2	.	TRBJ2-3	TGTGCCAGCAGCCAAGAGGTCGGGGGGGGCCTCACAGATACGCAGTATTTT	CASSQEVGGGLTDTQYF
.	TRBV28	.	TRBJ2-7	TGTGCCAGCAGTTTATCTCCGAGCTCCTACGAGCAGTACTTC	CASSLSPSSYEQYF
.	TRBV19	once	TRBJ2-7	TGTGCCAGTAGTATTCGTCGGGGAACCTACGAGCAGTACTTC	CASSIRRGTYEQYF
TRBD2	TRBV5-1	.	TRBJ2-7	TGCGCCAGCACCTGGACTAGCGGTGCCTACGAGCAGTACTTC	CASTWTSGAYEQYF
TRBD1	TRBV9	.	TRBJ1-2	TGTGCCAGCAGCCTCGAAGGAAGGGGGCCCCTTAACCACTATGGCTACACCTTC	CASSLEGRGPLNHYGYTF
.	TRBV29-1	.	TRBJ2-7	TGCAGCGTTCCTAAGGGGGGTGGTGAAAGGGAGCAGTACTTC	CSVPKGGGEREQYF
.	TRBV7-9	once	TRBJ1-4	TGTGCCAGCAGCTTTGGGGGGCTCCGGTATGGAGCTGAAAAACTGTTTTTT	CASSFGGLRYGAEKLFF
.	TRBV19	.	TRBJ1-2	TGTGCCAGTAGGCCAGGGGCTAACTATGGCTACACCTTC	CASRPGANYGYTF
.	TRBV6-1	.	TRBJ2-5	TGTGCCAGCAGGGAAGAGACCCAGTACTTC	CASREETQYF
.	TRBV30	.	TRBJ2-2	TGTGCCTGGAGGGGGTTCTTCACCGGGGAGCTGTTTTTT	CAWRGFFTGELFF
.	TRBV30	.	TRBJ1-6	TGTGCCTGGAGTGAGGGGAATTCACCCCTCCACTTT	CAWSEGNSPLHF
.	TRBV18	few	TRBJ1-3	TGTGCCAGCTCACCAGTCCCTCCCTCTGGAAACACCATATATTTT	CASSPVPPSGNTIYF
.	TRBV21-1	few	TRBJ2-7	TGTGCCAGCAGCAGAAGCGGGACCGGGCCAAACTACGAGCAGTACTTC	CASSRSGTGPNYEQYF
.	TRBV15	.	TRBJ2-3	TGTGCCACCAGCAGAAACCGGAAATCAGGGATCACAGATACGCAGTATTTT	CATSRNRKSGITDTQYF
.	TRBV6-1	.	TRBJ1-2	TGTGCCAGCTATCTCACAGCCGGCTACACCTTC	CASYLTAGYTF
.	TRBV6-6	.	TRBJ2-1	TGTGCCAGCAGTTACGTTCTAAATGCCTTGAATGAGCAGTTCTTC	CASSYVLNALNEQFF
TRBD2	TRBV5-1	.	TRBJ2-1	TGCGCCAGCAGCTCGGGGACTAGCGGCTCCTACAATGAGCAGTTCTTC	CASSSGTSGSYNEQFF
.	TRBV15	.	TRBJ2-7	TGTGCCACCCAGAAAGGGGATGACGAGCAGTACTTC	CATQKGDDEQYF
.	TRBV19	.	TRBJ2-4	TGTGCCAGTAGCCTCCGGGACAACCGCATTCAGTACTTC	CASSLRDNRIQYF